The 12 T cell receptor beta chains below come from one sample, sequenced in a study of T-cell memory formation after mild COVID-19 (dated by TCRdb to about 2021). The library came from 5' RACE. The instrument given in TCRdb is Illumina NovaSeq 6000. TCRdb applied fastp at Q25 and MiXCR to the public reads, then kept only in-frame beta chains. Rows with a matching CDR3 protein are joined into one entry that keeps the most common DNA and genes. The sample records approximately 560,000 distinct CDR3 sequences, roughly 17% of which are singletons. Together, the top ten hold roughly 7.8% of the sample. The sequencing input was PBMCs or a T cell subset sorted from them (not recorded which). These receptors all stem from an adult woman who had mild COVID-19 (a few samples of this study predate the infection). The sample titles of this study are shuffled in the database, so cell type and time point are left out; the donor was told from shared clones.

The genes are TRBV5-1 and TRBJ2-7; unclear D gene. Trimming cost V 0 bases and J 2 bases, with 9 bases left between them. The CDR3 extends over 14 amino acids. Germline CDR1 and CDR2: SGHRS and YFSETQ. CDR3 loop: CASSLGLGTYEQYF. DNA for the CDR3: TGCGCCAGCAGCTTGGGGTTAGGGACCTACGAGCAGTACTTC.

The rearrangement links TRBV25-1 to TRBJ2-5, with 9 bases fitting TRBD2. J gave up 5 bases and V 3 bases, and 16 bases lay outside the gene matches. The CDR3 consists of 18 residues. Germline V gene sequence: CDR1 MGHDK, CDR2 SYGVNS. This chain's CDR3 is CASSEREGDSGGTETQYF. The CDR3 DNA follows: TGTGCCAGCAGTGAGCGGGAGGGAGATAGCGGGGGTACGGAGACCCAGTACTTC.

The chain is built from TRBV24-1 and TRBJ2-1; the D is unclear. Per the germline V gene, CDR1 is KGHDR and CDR2 is SFDVKD. V lost 10 bases and J 6 bases, leaving 15 bases between the germline ends. This CDR3 spans 13 amino acids. CDR3: CATRDPNGNEQFF. The CDR3 bases are TGTGCCACTCGAGACCCAAACGGCAATGAGCAGTTCTTC.

This clonotype has just a few counts. The rearrangement uses TRBV5-1 and TRBJ1-2; 9 nucleotides match TRBD1. Germline CDR1 reads SGHRS; CDR2 reads YFSETQ. J was trimmed by 1 base and V by 0 bases; bases with no gene match: 4. The CDR3 has 16 amino acids. The CDR3 here is CASSLGDRALNYGYTF. In nucleotides, the CDR3 is TGCGCCAGCAGCTTGGGGGACAGGGCTCTTAACTATGGCTACACCTTC.

This clonotype has a handful of counts. This rearrangement joins TRBV2 to TRBJ2-7, with 7 bases identical to TRBD1. The germline gives CDR1 SNHLY, CDR2 FYNNEI. V trimming: 10 bases; J trimming: 1 base; junction bases outside the gene matches: 10. The CDR3 contains 14 residues. CDR3 in DNA: TGTGCCACCAAATCCGGGACAGATTCCTACGAGCAGTACTTC. Amino acids: CATKSGTDSYEQYF.

The genes are TRBV14 and TRBJ2-1; 7 bases fit TRBD2. Looked up from germline, CDR1 is SGHDN and CDR2 is FVKESK. Losses at the gene ends were 4 bases for V and 2 bases for J; bases not matched to a gene: 8. CDR3 size: 16 residues. CDR3 bases: TGTGCCAGCAGCCCAACCTGGGCGGGGGCCTACAATGAGCAGTTCTTC. Translation: CASSPTWAGAYNEQFF.

This chain's CDR3 is CSVEGGQGWPLDTEAFF. The CDR3 coding sequence is TGCAGCGTTGAAGGAGGGCAGGGGTGGCCGTTGGACACTGAAGCTTTCTTT. This chain uses TRBV29-1 with TRBJ1-1, with TRBD1 as a possible D gene (6 bases). The ends were cut back, 1 base at V and 3 bases at J, with 21 bases in the middle. CDR1 is SQVTM, CDR2 ANQGSEA, per germline. The CDR3 contains 17 residues.

This clonotype occurred a few times. The chain uses TRBV7-8 and TRBJ1-4, with TRBD1 identical over 7 bases. V trimming: 6 bases; J trimming: 7 bases; junction bases outside the gene matches: 14. The V gene's germline CDR1 is SGHVS and CDR2 FQNEAQ. CDR3 length: 16 amino acids. CDR3 loop: CASRPFHRGGGEKLFF. The CDR3 DNA sequence: TGTGCCAGCAGGCCTTTCCACAGGGGTGGCGGTGAAAAACTGTTTTTT.

This rearrangement joins TRBV15 to TRBJ2-3; perhaps TRBD2 as D (5 bases). The CDR3 length is 17 residues. V was pared by 1 base and J by 6 bases, with 20 bases between. Per the germline V gene, CDR1 is LNHNV and CDR2 is YYDKDF (reference sequence). CDR3 loop: CATSRALEGLPSDTQYF. CDR3 bases: TGTGCCACCAGCAGAGCTTTGGAAGGACTGCCTAGCGATACGCAGTATTTT.

This clonotype has only a few counts. This rearrangement joins TRBV29-1 to TRBJ2-7; TRBD1 agrees at 8 bases. Germline V gene sequence: CDR1 SQVTM, CDR2 ANQGSEA. Germline trimming cut 5 bases from V and 4 bases from J; bases unmatched to any gene: 10. This CDR3 contains 14 residues. This CDR3 is CSVIADRDGYEQYF. In DNA form, the CDR3 reads TGCAGCGTTATCGCGGACAGGGACGGTTACGAGCAGTACTTC.

The CDR3 region is CASSPPALSYNEQFF. Here the CDR3 DNA reads TGTGCCAGCTCACCACCGGCCCTCTCCTACAATGAGCAGTTCTTC. V gene TRBV18 combines with J gene TRBJ2-1; no clear D. Trimming took 0 bases from V and 0 from J, leaving 6 bases between them. CDR3 length: 15 residues. CDR1 and CDR2 (germline): KGHSH, LQKENI.

This clonotype was seen a few times. The gene calls are TRBV6-5 and TRBJ2-3, with TRBD2 matching 7 bases. The CDR3 has 18 amino acids. V dropped 0 bases and J dropped 4; count of bases not matched to a gene: 13. The V gene's germline CDR1 is MNHEY and CDR2 SVGAGI. The CDR3 bases are TGTGCCAGCAGTTACTCGCGGACTAGTTTTTCCGGGGCAGATACGCAGTATTTT. Its translation is CASSYSRTSFSGADTQYF.